The 28 T cell receptor beta chains below come from one sample, sequenced in a study of cytomegalovirus exposure and HLA in healthy donors. Clones were sequenced by immunoSEQ multiplex PCR, and TCRdb holds only the in-frame ones, with some missing. The repertoire consists of 250,000 or so clones, with roughly 87% occurring once and the leading ten covering more than 10%. Input material: PBMCs. These receptors all come from a man aged 18-30 years in good health and CMV-seropositive.

In DNA, the CDR3 is TGTGCCAGCGGGCGGGGGGTAGCGGACTACAATGAGCAGTTCTTC. Its protein product is CASGRGVADYNEQFF. V gene TRBV4-2 combines with J gene TRBJ2-1; TRBD2 aligns across 8 bases. Germline CDR1 LGHNA, CDR2 YNFKEQ. V gave up 8 bases and J gave up 3 bases; unmatched junction bases: 9. This CDR3 is 15 amino acids long.

The CDR3 here is CASSFATSSYNEQFF. The CDR3 bases are TGTGCCAGCAGCTTCGCGACAAGCTCCTACAATGAGCAGTTCTTC. This chain links TRBV7-9 with TRBJ2-1; D is ambiguous. This CDR3 spans 15 amino acids. From germline, CDR1 is SEHNR and CDR2 FQNEAQ (reference sequence). Trimming removed 3 bases at V and 0 bases at J, with 9 bases between.

The rearrangement uses TRBV20-1 and TRBJ2-3, with unresolved D. The CDR3 consists of 11 residues. Trimming removed 6 bases from V and 2 bases from J, with 6 bases in between. The germline V gene encodes CDR1 DFQATT and CDR2 SNEGSKA (reference sequence). The CDR3 region has the DNA TGCAGTGCCTGGGCCACAGATACGCAGTATTTT. Its translation is CSAWATDTQYF.

V and J are TRBV11-2 and TRBJ1-2; tentative D call: TRBD1 (5 bases). Germline CDR1 is SGHAT and CDR2 is FQNNGV. V was cut by 5 bases and J by 4 bases, with 14 bases left in between. The CDR3 has 14 residues. CDR3 in amino acids: CASSVGTGPYGYTF. DNA of the CDR3: TGTGCCAGCAGCGTCGGCACAGGACCCTATGGCTACACCTTC.

The chain employs TRBV28 and TRBJ2-1; tentative D call: TRBD1 (5 bases). The CDR3 is made up of 12 amino acids. Per germline, CDR1 MDHEN and CDR2 SYDVKM. V shed 7 bases and J shed 10 bases, with 14 bases lying between them. CDR3 in amino acids: CASTSGRQEQFF. The CDR3 DNA follows: TGTGCCAGCACCTCGGGTCGACAGGAGCAGTTCTTC.

This clone was seen a single time. J is TRBJ2-3 and V is TRBV30; the D is unclear. The germline V and J ends were trimmed by 0 bases and 6 bases, with 7 bases remaining between them. Germline V lookup: CDR1 GTSNPN, CDR2 SVGIG (reference sequence). The CDR3 contains 12 residues. The CDR3 sequence: CAWSVTRDTQYF. For the CDR3, the DNA is TGTGCCTGGAGTGTAACCCGGGATACGCAGTATTTT.

The chain couples TRBV7-9 to TRBJ1-2, with D possibly being TRBD1 (6 bases). Germline CDR1 is SEHNR and CDR2 is FQNEAQ (reference sequence). The CDR3 spans 13 residues. The V gene lost 5 bases and the J gene lost 6 bases, with 13 bases spanning the gap. The CDR3 DNA reads TGTGCCAGCAGCGCCACAGGGTTCCATGGCTACACCTTC. Its protein product is CASSATGFHGYTF.

The rearrangement uses TRBV4-3 and TRBJ2-7; D call uncertain. The V end was cut by 0 bases, the J end by 0 bases, with 12 bases between. Per germline, CDR1 LGHNA and CDR2 YSLEER. CDR3 length: 16 residues. Here the CDR3 reads CASSQDQGKSSYEQYF. The CDR3 DNA follows: TGCGCCAGCAGCCAAGATCAAGGGAAGAGCTCCTACGAGCAGTACTTC.

This clone was observed a handful of times. This chain uses TRBV10-3 with TRBJ1-2; D might be TRBD1 (5 bases). Germline V CDR1 and CDR2: ENHRY, SYGVKD. CDR3 length: 15 residues. V dropped 4 bases and J dropped 6 bases, with 18 bases sitting between them. Written as DNA, the CDR3 is TGTGCCATCAGTGCCGGGGCAGGCCAACCTCATGGCTACACCTTC. Amino acids: CAISAGAGQPHGYTF.

The chain uses TRBV18 and TRBJ2-1, with D perhaps TRBD1 (6 bases). Germline-derived CDR1 and CDR2 are KGHSH and LQKENI. V lost 0 bases and J 7 bases, leaving 16 bases between the germline ends. The CDR3 runs to 16 residues. The CDR3: CASSPPGRGNGNEQFF. DNA for the CDR3: TGTGCCAGCTCACCACCGGGCAGGGGCAATGGTAATGAGCAGTTCTTC.

This chain uses TRBV5-6 with TRBJ2-7; D possibly corresponds to TRBD2 (6 bases). The V end was cut by 3 bases, the J end by 12 bases, with 16 bases between. The CDR3 is made up of 12 amino acids. Germline values: CDR1 SGHDT, CDR2 YYEEEE. The CDR3 here is CASSSGGREAYF. CDR3 DNA: TGTGCCAGCAGCTCTGGCGGCAGGGAGGCGTACTTC. Drawing the rest from reference TRBV5-6 and TRBJ2-7, the complete variable domain is DAGVTQSPTHLIKTRGQQVTLRCSPKSGHDTVSWYQQALGQGPQFIFQYYEEEERQRGNFPDRFSGHQFPNYSSELNVNALLLGDSALYLCASSSGGREAYFGPGTRLTVT.

The chain combines TRBV29-1 with TRBJ2-1; 15 nucleotides match TRBD2. CDR3 length equals 14 residues. The germline CDR1 and CDR2 sequences are SQVTM and ANQGSEA. J was trimmed by 9 bases and V by 4 bases; bases with no gene match: 4. As DNA, the CDR3 is TGCAGCGTTGGGACTAGCGGGAGGGGGGGTGAGCAGTTCTTC. Translating it yields CSVGTSGRGGEQFF.

The rearrangement uses TRBV2 and TRBJ2-3; 9 bases align to TRBD1. The V gene's germline CDR1 is SNHLY and CDR2 FYNNEI. The CDR3 is 15 amino acids. Trimming cost V 4 bases and J 3 bases; bases outside gene matches: 5. CDR3 sequence: CASSVQGAGTDTQYF. The DNA for the CDR3 is TGTGCCAGCAGTGTACAGGGGGCGGGAACAGATACGCAGTATTTT.

This chain connects TRBV30 to TRBJ1-1; D is possibly TRBD1 (5 bases). Germline V lookup: CDR1 GTSNPN, CDR2 SVGIG (reference sequence). The CDR3 covers 13 residues. Trimming stripped 0 bases from V and 3 bases from J, with 8 bases between. CDR3 sequence: CAWSVTGDTEAFF. The CDR3 DNA is TGTGCCTGGAGTGTAACAGGTGACACTGAAGCTTTCTTT.

This clone occurred a few times. This chain joins TRBV10-3 and TRBJ1-2, with a tentative D call TRBD1 (5 bases). This CDR3 contains 13 residues. The V and J ends lost 7 bases and 8 bases respectively, with 17 bases between them. Germline values: CDR1 ENHRY, CDR2 SYGVKD. In DNA, the CDR3 is TGTGCCATCACCGGAGGGCAGGGCCGCGGCTACACCTTC. It translates to CAITGGQGRGYTF.

This chain joins TRBV28 and TRBJ2-7; D unresolved. V lost 3 bases and J lost 5, with 8 bases in between. CDR3 size: 12 residues. Looked up from germline, CDR1 is MDHEN and CDR2 is SYDVKM. In DNA form, the CDR3 reads TGTGCCAGCAGTTTCCCCAGTAACGAGCAGTACTTC. Its protein is CASSFPSNEQYF. The full variable domain, rest sourced from reference TRBV28 and TRBJ2-7, is DVKVTQSSRYLVKRTGEKVFLECVQDMDHENMFWYRQDPGLGLRLIYFSYDVKMKEKGDIPEGYSVSREKKERFSLILESASTNQTSMYLCASSFPSNEQYFGPGTRLTVT.

The rearrangement joins TRBV19 to TRBJ1-2, with D maybe TRBD1 (6 bases). The germline V and J ends were trimmed by 5 bases and 3 bases, with 10 bases remaining between them. The CDR3 extends over 13 amino acids. CDR1 LNHDA and CDR2 SQIVND come from the germline V gene (reference sequence). CDR3 sequence reads: CASSLGTHYGYTF. The CDR3, as DNA: TGTGCCAGTAGTCTCGGGACACACTATGGCTACACCTTC.

The V call is TRBV6-1, the J call TRBJ2-2; no definite D call. V lost 2 bases, J lost 3 bases, and 4 bases lay in between. The CDR3 is 13 amino acids. Germline assignment: CDR1 MNHNS and CDR2 SASEGT. CDR3 bases: TGTGCCAGCAGTGAAAAGGACACCGGGGAGCTGTTTTTT. Translating it yields CASSEKDTGELFF.

This clone was counted at least ten times. The gene calls are TRBV11-2 and TRBJ2-1; D is possibly TRBD2 (6 bases). The V gene's germline CDR1 is SGHAT and CDR2 FQNNGV. Deletions cut 5 bases from V and 1 base from J, with 18 bases between. The CDR3 contains 17 residues. Here the CDR3 reads CASSQVPGAVSYNEQFF. CDR3 in DNA: TGTGCCAGCAGCCAAGTCCCGGGAGCGGTATCCTACAATGAGCAGTTCTTC.

The chain has TRBV4-1 and TRBJ1-1; D call uncertain. Per the germline V gene, CDR1 is MGHRA and CDR2 is YSYEKL. V lost 0 bases and J lost 4, with 12 bases in between. The CDR3 is made up of 15 amino acids. CDR3 region: CASSQEIGSSTEAFF. In DNA form, the CDR3 reads TGCGCCAGCAGCCAAGAAATAGGTTCTAGCACTGAAGCTTTCTTT.

In this sample, this clone turned up many times. The chain recombines TRBV6-4 with TRBJ2-3; 12 nucleotides align to TRBD2. This CDR3 is built from 15 residues. From germline, CDR1 is MRHNA and CDR2 SNTAGT. The V gene end was trimmed by 4 bases and the J gene end by 4 bases; junction bases not matched to a gene: 3. Here the CDR3 reads CASSASSGGADTQYF. The CDR3 nucleotides are TGTGCCAGCAGTGCGTCTAGCGGGGGGGCAGATACGCAGTATTTT.

The genes are TRBV2 and TRBJ2-7; possible D gene TRBD2, 6 bases. Per the germline V gene, CDR1 is SNHLY and CDR2 is FYNNEI. This CDR3 is 14 amino acids long. V was pared by 4 bases and J by 6 bases, with 16 bases between. Here the CDR3 reads CASSGRDKGLEQYF. The CDR3 region has the DNA TGTGCCAGCAGTGGGCGGGATAAGGGGCTCGAGCAGTACTTC. Drawing the rest from reference TRBV2 and TRBJ2-7, the complete variable domain is EPEVTQTPSHQVTQMGQEVILRCVPISNHLYFYWYRQILGQKVEFLVSFYNNEISEKSEIFDDQFSVERPDGSNFTLKIRSTKLEDSAMYFCASSGRDKGLEQYFGPGTRLTVT.

This chain uses TRBV15 with TRBJ2-7; a possible D gene is TRBD1 (6 bases). Trimming stripped 0 bases from V and 3 bases from J, with 15 bases between. CDR3 size: 16 residues. Germline CDR1 is LNHNV and CDR2 is YYDKDF (reference sequence). This chain's CDR3 is CATSRDRGGSLYEQYF. The CDR3 nucleotides are TGTGCCACCAGCAGAGATCGAGGGGGTAGTCTCTACGAGCAGTACTTC.

J is TRBJ1-1 and V is TRBV11-3; D gene ambiguous. This CDR3 is 14 amino acids long. V lost 0 bases to trimming and J lost 1 base, with 6 bases between them. CDR1 and CDR2 from the germline V gene are SGHNT and YENEEA. Here the CDR3 DNA reads TGTGCCAGCAGCTTAGATTCGACGAACACTGAAGCTTTCTTT. Protein sequence: CASSLDSTNTEAFF.

The chain couples TRBV6-5 to TRBJ2-7; TRBD2 matches at 9 bases. This CDR3 is built from 15 residues. With V trimmed by 2 bases and J by 4 bases, 6 bases remained unmatched. Germline CDR1 reads MNHEY; CDR2 reads SVGAGI. In nucleotides, the CDR3 is TGTGCCAGCAGTTACGCCGGGACTAGCAGTTACGAGCAGTACTTC. This sequence encodes CASSYAGTSSYEQYF.

This sequence joins TRBV5-1 and TRBJ2-7; TRBD1 or TRBD2 may be the D gene (6 bases each). Germline CDR1 is SGHRS and CDR2 is YFSETQ. This CDR3 region has 14 residues. The V gene lost 1 base and the J gene lost 1 base, with 9 bases spanning the gap. As DNA, the CDR3 is TGCGCCAGCAGCTTGAGGGGGGATTCCTACGAGCAGTACTTC. This translates into CASSLRGDSYEQYF. The whole variable domain, remainder taken from reference TRBV5-1 and TRBJ2-7, is KAGVTQTPRYLIKTRGQQVTLSCSPISGHRSVSWYQQTPGQGLQFLFEYFSETQRNKGNFPGRFSGRQFSNSRSEMNVSTLELGDSALYLCASSLRGDSYEQYFGPGTRLTVT.

The chain carries TRBV7-8 and TRBJ2-2, with a possible D match to TRBD1 (5 bases). The CDR3 contains 15 residues. CDR1 SGHVS and CDR2 FQNEAQ come from the germline V gene. Trimming removed 1 base at V and 6 bases at J, with 12 bases between. The CDR3 DNA is TGTGCCAGCAGCTTAGTAGCAGGGTACGCCGGGGAGCTGTTTTTT. This codes for CASSLVAGYAGELFF.

The CDR3 protein is CASSLEAGGTYNEQFF. The CDR3 DNA reads TGTGCCAGCAGTTTAGAGGCGGGGGGGACCTACAATGAGCAGTTCTTC. The genes are TRBV28 and TRBJ2-1; TRBD2 aligns across 9 bases. With V trimmed by 2 bases and J by 2 bases, 4 bases remained unmatched. CDR1 is MDHEN, CDR2 SYDVKM, per germline. This CDR3 region has 16 residues.